These 32 T cell receptor beta chains came from one sample sequenced in a study of post-analysis software for immune sequencing data. Study results and limitations: Included in a set of a handful of TRBV segments more frequent in patients than controls were TRBV5-6, TRBV5-1 and TRBV20-1.

These receptors' targets are unknown. Unique-molecular-identifier-tagged TCR beta cDNA libraries were used. Each CDR3 protein gets one entry after TCRdb re-called the PCR reads with MiXCR. This sample yields about 770,000 distinct CDR3 sequences, of which around 42% are seen a single time; approximately 4.4% belongs to the top ten. Sequenced material: blood. The source is a girl aged 10 to 17 with multiple sclerosis.

This chain links TRBV11-2 with TRBJ2-1; TRBD2 matches at 7 bases. V was clipped by 5 bases and J by 5 bases; unmatched bases: 9. Looked up from germline, CDR1 is SGHAT and CDR2 is FQNNGV. The CDR3 is made up of 15 amino acids. CDR3 bases: TGTGCCAGCAGCAACAGCGGGAACCTCCACAATGAGCAGTTCTTC. This encodes CASSNSGNLHNEQFF.

This clonotype was seen more than once but under ten times. V is TRBV9 and J is TRBJ1-2, with D unclear. Trimming removed 5 bases from V and 1 base from J, with 6 bases in between. The CDR3 is made up of 12 amino acids. In germline, CDR1 is SGDLS, CDR2 YYNGEE. The CDR3 bases are TGTGCCAGCAGTGGCGGTAACTATGGCTACACCTTC. This sequence encodes CASSGGNYGYTF. Based on the CDR3 plus reference TRBV9 and TRBJ1-2, the full variable domain is DSGVTQTPKHLITATGQRVTLRCSPRSGDLSVYWYQQSLDQGLQFLIQYYNGEERAKGNILERFSAQQFPDLHSELNLSSLELGDSALYFCASSGGNYGYTFGSGTRLTVV.

This chain uses TRBV6-1 with TRBJ2-1; 9 positions match TRBD1. V trimming: 1 base; J trimming: 6 bases; junction bases outside the gene matches: 4. The CDR3 covers 15 residues. Germline-derived CDR1 and CDR2 are MNHNS and SASEGT. For the CDR3, the DNA is TGTGCCAGCAGTGAAGAGGACAGGGGAGGCAATGAGCAGTTCTTC. It specifies CASSEEDRGGNEQFF.

This chain connects TRBV24-1 to TRBJ2-3, with 12 bases identical to TRBD2. CDR3 length equals 15 residues. Trimming took 6 bases from V and 11 from J; bases not matched to a gene: 11. Germline V gene data show CDR1 as KGHDR and CDR2 as SFDVKD. CDR3 sequence (DNA): TGTGCCACCAGTTTCCCCGGGACTAGCGGGCTAGTGCAGTATTTT. Translating it yields CATSFPGTSGLVQYF.

V and J are TRBV20-1 and TRBJ1-4, with a weak D call TRBD1 (5 bases). Per the germline V gene, CDR1 is DFQATT and CDR2 is SNEGSKA (reference sequence). The CDR3 contains 14 residues. Trimming shortened V by 6 bases and J by 8 bases, and 19 bases separated the two germline ends. The CDR3 region has the DNA TGCAGTGCAGCCGTGGAGGGGCGGGGAGAAAAACTGTTTTTT. Its protein is CSAAVEGRGEKLFF.

The genes are TRBV27 and TRBJ2-7; TRBD1 might be the D (6 bases). The germline V gene encodes CDR1 MNHEY and CDR2 SMNVEV (reference sequence). V was shortened by 0 bases and J by 6 bases, with 9 bases between the two germline ends. The CDR3 loop spans 13 amino acids. In DNA, the CDR3 is TGTGCCAGCAGTTTATCGGTAGGGGGCGAGCAGTACTTC. This codes for CASSLSVGGEQYF.

Details on this clonotype: A junction boundary mismatches the germline segment, possibly from a read error. V is TRBV7-2 and J is TRBJ2-3; the match to TRBD2 covers 8 bases. This CDR3 is 16 amino acids long. Germline V gene data show CDR1 as SGHTA and CDR2 as FQGNSA. DNA for the CDR3: TGTGTCAGCAGCTTAGAGTCTAGCGGGAGCACAGATACGCAGTATTTT. Protein: CVSSLESSGSTDTQYF.

This clonotype appeared a few times. V is TRBV6-1 and J is TRBJ1-2; D unresolved. V lost 2 bases and J 7 bases, leaving 11 bases between the germline ends. From germline, CDR1 is MNHNS and CDR2 SASEGT. This CDR3 region has 13 residues. CDR3 residues: CASSELDGGGYTF. The CDR3 nucleotides read TGTGCCAGCAGTGAATTGGACGGAGGTGGCTACACCTTC.

In this sample, this clonotype turned up a few times. CDR3 in DNA: TGTGCCAGCAGCCCGGGGGGCGGGAGGTTGGGTGAGCAGTTCTTC. The encoded protein is CASSPGGGRLGEQFF. V is TRBV7-3 and J is TRBJ2-1; 8 nucleotides line up with TRBD2. CDR3 length equals 15 residues. CDR1 and CDR2 (germline): SGHTA, FQGTGA. Germline trimming cut 5 bases from V and 9 bases from J; bases unmatched to any gene: 12.

This clonotype was seen a few times. The V gene is TRBV5-1, the J gene TRBJ2-5; D call uncertain. Per the germline V gene, CDR1 is SGHRS and CDR2 is YFSETQ. V lost 4 bases, J lost 4 bases, and 11 bases lay in between. The CDR3 contains 13 residues. The CDR3 reads CASSLWPRETQYF. In nucleotides, the CDR3 is TGCGCCAGCAGCCTGTGGCCCCGAGAGACCCAGTACTTC.

The table lists this clonotype with a few counts. This sequence joins TRBV7-9 and TRBJ1-6; 8 bases agree with TRBD1. The trim removed 5 bases at V and 4 bases at J, leaving 7 bases unmatched. The germline V gene encodes CDR1 SEHNR and CDR2 FQNEAQ (reference sequence). The CDR3 contains 16 residues. The CDR3 nucleotides read TGTGCCAGCAGCAAGGACCAGGGGGCTTATAATTCACCCCTCCACTTT. Its translation: CASSKDQGAYNSPLHF.

In its sample, this clonotype was seen a few times. The chain couples TRBV20-1 to TRBJ2-7; maybe TRBD1 (6 bases). Germline V CDR1 and CDR2: DFQATT, SNEGSKA (reference sequence). The CDR3 runs to 13 residues. Trimming shortened V by 6 bases and J by 3 bases, and 15 bases separated the two germline ends. The CDR3 loop reads CSAQPSDSYEQYF. The CDR3, as DNA: TGCAGTGCCCAACCCTCGGACAGCTACGAGCAGTACTTC.

The J gene is TRBJ2-7, the V gene TRBV28; D not resolved. Trimming left V 2 bases short and J 3 bases short, with 14 bases between. The CDR3 loop spans 15 amino acids. Germline CDR1 reads MDHEN; CDR2 reads SYDVKM. In DNA, the CDR3 is TGTGCCAGCAGTTTAGGTGGGGTCGAAAACTACGAGCAGTACTTC. Its translation is CASSLGGVENYEQYF.

The rearrangement joins TRBV18 to TRBJ2-5; D not resolved. Trimming pared 0 bases from V and 7 bases from J, leaving 12 bases between. The CDR3 runs to 14 residues. The V gene's germline CDR1 is KGHSH and CDR2 LQKENI. CDR3 bases: TGTGCCAGCTCACCACCGAGCAGTCTCGGGACCCAGTACTTC. Translation gives CASSPPSSLGTQYF.

Only a few counts were recorded for this clonotype. The gene calls are TRBV9 and TRBJ2-7, with D perhaps TRBD2 (6 bases). The V end was cut by 0 bases, the J end by 3 bases, with 16 bases between. The CDR3 length is 16 residues. Per the germline V gene, CDR1 is SGDLS and CDR2 is YYNGEE. Here the CDR3 reads CASSVDSLAPNYEQYF. The CDR3 region has the DNA TGTGCCAGCAGCGTAGACTCACTAGCTCCCAACTACGAGCAGTACTTC.

A few counts support this clonotype. The chain employs TRBV20-1 and TRBJ1-5, with D possibly TRBD1 on 6 matching bases. The CDR3 is 17 residues long. Deletions cut 6 bases from V and 2 bases from J, with 23 bases between. Germline V gene lookup returns CDR1 DFQATT and CDR2 SNEGSKA (reference sequence). Written as DNA, the CDR3 is TGCAGTGCCCGTGACAGGCCCGCGGAGGTGGGCAATCAGCCCCAGCATTTT. The encoded protein is CSARDRPAEVGNQPQHF.

The rearrangement links TRBV29-1 to TRBJ2-1, with D possibly being TRBD2 (7 bases). CDR3 size: 12 residues. Trimming cost V 1 base and J 8 bases, with 9 bases left between them. Germline lookup yields CDR1 SQVTM and CDR2 ANQGSEA. This CDR3 is CSVEAGGHEQFF. CDR3 in DNA: TGCAGCGTTGAAGCCGGGGGGCATGAGCAGTTCTTC.

The rearrangement links TRBV5-1 to TRBJ1-2; D remains unclear. This CDR3 spans 15 amino acids. Germline CDR1 reads SGHRS; CDR2 reads YFSETQ. V was shortened by 0 bases and J by 0 bases, with 9 bases between the two germline ends. The CDR3 loop is CASSLGVDPNYGYTF. The CDR3 DNA reads as TGCGCCAGCAGCTTGGGAGTGGATCCTAACTATGGCTACACCTTC. Supplemented by reference TRBV5-1 and TRBJ1-2, the full variable domain reads KAGVTQTPRYLIKTRGQQVTLSCSPISGHRSVSWYQQTPGQGLQFLFEYFSETQRNKGNFPGRFSGRQFSNSRSEMNVSTLELGDSALYLCASSLGVDPNYGYTFGSGTRLTVV.

This clonotype was detected only a few times. V is TRBV5-1 and J is TRBJ2-7; 12 bases align to TRBD2. The CDR3 covers 16 residues. V dropped 4 bases and J dropped 7; count of bases not matched to a gene: 12. Germline loops: CDR1 SGHRS, CDR2 YFSETQ. DNA of the CDR3: TGCGCCAGCAGCCCAAGGGCGACTAGCGGGAGCGGAGAGCAGTACTTC. As protein: CASSPRATSGSGEQYF.

This clonotype was found a few times. CDR3 nucleotide sequence: TGCAGCGTTTGGTTGACTAGCGGCCACTACAATGAGCAGTTCTTC. It codes for CSVWLTSGHYNEQFF. V and J are TRBV29-1 and TRBJ2-1; TRBD2 agrees at 9 bases. CDR1 and CDR2 (germline): SQVTM, ANQGSEA. The CDR3 extends over 15 amino acids. J lost 3 bases, V lost 5 bases, and 8 bases had no gene match.

V usage is TRBV6-5 and J usage is TRBJ1-5; tentative D call: TRBD1 (5 bases). Trimming shortened V by 9 bases and J by 6 bases, and 15 bases separated the two germline ends. CDR1 MNHEY and CDR2 SVGAGI come from the germline V gene. The CDR3 runs 13 residues. The chain's CDR3 is CASHSGPSQPQHF. CDR3 in DNA: TGTGCCAGTCATTCGGGACCAAGTCAGCCCCAGCATTTT.

This clonotype was seen a few times. This chain uses TRBV7-9 with TRBJ2-7; maybe TRBD1 (5 bases). V was shortened by 2 bases and J by 5 bases, with 10 bases between the two germline ends. The CDR3 totals 13 residues. Germline loops: CDR1 SEHNR, CDR2 FQNEAQ (reference sequence). The CDR3 here is CASSLPPGNEQYF. The CDR3 DNA reads as TGTGCCAGCAGCTTACCCCCAGGGAACGAGCAGTACTTC.

This clonotype came up many times. The rearrangement links TRBV10-2 to TRBJ2-7, with TRBD1 matching 9 bases. The length of the CDR3 is 14 residues. J lost 4 bases, V lost 6 bases, and 7 bases had no gene match. Germline V gives CDR1 WSHSY, CDR2 SAAADI. The CDR3 region is CASRAGQGRYEQYF. The CDR3, as DNA: TGCGCCAGCAGGGCTGGACAGGGGAGGTACGAGCAGTACTTC.

The V and J genes are TRBV15 and TRBJ1-5; possibly TRBD1 for D (6 bases). V dropped 9 bases and J dropped 0 bases, with 18 bases sitting between them. The CDR3 is 16 amino acids. Germline V gives CDR1 LNHNV, CDR2 YYDKDF (reference sequence). This CDR3 is CATTRGLNYSNQPQHF. CDR3 nucleotide sequence: TGTGCCACGACCAGGGGACTCAACTATAGCAATCAGCCCCAGCATTTT.

This clonotype came up once. The rearrangement uses TRBV5-5 and TRBJ2-4; 8 bases agree with TRBD1. The germline V gene encodes CDR1 SGHKS and CDR2 YYEKEE (reference sequence). Trimming at V came to 7 bases and at J to 9 bases, leaving 6 bases not matched to a gene. The CDR3 spans 12 residues. For the CDR3, the DNA is TGTGCCAGCCTCGGACAGGGCCCCATTCAGTACTTC. This codes for CASLGQGPIQYF.

J is TRBJ2-3 and V is TRBV5-1; tentatively, D is TRBD1 or TRBD2 (6 bases each). The CDR3 length is 18 residues. The V gene's germline CDR1 is SGHRS and CDR2 YFSETQ. The ends were cut back, 0 bases at V and 5 bases at J, with 22 bases in the middle. Here the CDR3 reads CASSLGPGGSRGEDTQYF. In nucleotides, the CDR3 is TGCGCCAGCAGCTTGGGGCCCGGGGGCTCGAGGGGGGAAGATACGCAGTATTTT.

In nucleotides, the CDR3 is TGTGCCAGCAGCCCTTACATCAGCGGGTTGTCCTACGAGCAGTACTTC. Translating gives CASSPYISGLSYEQYF. This sequence joins TRBV9 and TRBJ2-7; tentatively, D is TRBD2 (6 bases). CDR1 and CDR2 from the germline V gene are SGDLS and YYNGEE. This CDR3 is 16 amino acids long. V shed 4 bases and J shed 1 base, with 18 bases lying between them.

This clonotype showed up just a few times. J is TRBJ2-5 and V is TRBV29-1; TRBD1 might be the D (6 bases). Germline V CDR1 and CDR2: SQVTM, ANQGSEA. CDR3 size: 14 residues. V was pared by 0 bases and J by 11 bases, with 19 bases between. The CDR3 region is CSVEDRLGAREQYF. The CDR3 DNA reads TGCAGCGTTGAAGATCGGCTGGGGGCGAGAGAGCAGTACTTC.

CDR3 DNA: TGTGCCAGCAGTGATCCGGGGACAGTTAAAACCCAAGAGTATGGCTACACCTTC. This encodes CASSDPGTVKTQEYGYTF. This chain uses TRBV6-1 with TRBJ1-2; 7 nucleotides line up with TRBD1. CDR3 length equals 18 residues. J was trimmed by 5 bases and V by 3 bases; bases with no gene match: 18. Germline lookup yields CDR1 MNHNS and CDR2 SASEGT.

In DNA, the CDR3 is TGCAGCGTTGAAGAAGGCCGGAAAGGTAGAGCCAACGTCCTGACTTTC. Translation: CSVEEGRKGRANVLTF. This chain uses TRBV29-1 with TRBJ2-6; D is unresolved. Trimming cost V 0 bases and J 7 bases, with 16 bases left between them. This CDR3 comprises 16 residues. CDR1 and CDR2 (germline): SQVTM, ANQGSEA.

This clonotype was observed at least ten times. The DNA for the CDR3 is TGTGCCAGCAGCGTAGGGGGCGGTAACTATGGCTACACCTTC. Translating it yields CASSVGGGNYGYTF. This chain links TRBV9 with TRBJ1-2; TRBD1 might be the D (5 bases). This CDR3 contains 14 residues. Germline CDR1 SGDLS, CDR2 YYNGEE. Trimming took off 0 bases at V and 1 base at J, with 7 bases between the two ends. The full variable domain, rest sourced from reference TRBV9 and TRBJ1-2, is DSGVTQTPKHLITATGQRVTLRCSPRSGDLSVYWYQQSLDQGLQFLIQYYNGEERAKGNILERFSAQQFPDLHSELNLSSLELGDSALYFCASSVGGGNYGYTFGSGTRLTVV.

The rearrangement links TRBV28 to TRBJ1-5; possible D gene TRBD1, 6 bases. There are 15 residues in the CDR3. Trimming pared 1 base from V and 5 bases from J, leaving 12 bases between. Germline lookup yields CDR1 MDHEN and CDR2 SYDVKM. CDR3 bases: TGTGCCAGCAGTTTATTCGCCAGGGGAGATCAGCCCCAGCATTTT. Encoded protein: CASSLFARGDQPQHF.